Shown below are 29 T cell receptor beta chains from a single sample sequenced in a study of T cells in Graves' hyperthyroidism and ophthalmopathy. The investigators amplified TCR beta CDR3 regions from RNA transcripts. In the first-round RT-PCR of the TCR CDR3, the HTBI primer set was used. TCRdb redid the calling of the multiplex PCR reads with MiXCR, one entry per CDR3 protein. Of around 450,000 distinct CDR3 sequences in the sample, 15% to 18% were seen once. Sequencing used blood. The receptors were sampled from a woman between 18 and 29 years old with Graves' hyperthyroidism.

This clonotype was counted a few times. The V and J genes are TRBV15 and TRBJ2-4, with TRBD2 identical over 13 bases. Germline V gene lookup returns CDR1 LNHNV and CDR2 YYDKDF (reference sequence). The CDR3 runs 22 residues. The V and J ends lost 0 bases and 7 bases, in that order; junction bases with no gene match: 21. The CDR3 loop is CATSREREGFGLAGVSFNIQYF. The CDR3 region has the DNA TGTGCCACCAGCAGAGAGAGAGAAGGCTTCGGACTAGCGGGAGTTTCTTTTAACATTCAGTACTTC.

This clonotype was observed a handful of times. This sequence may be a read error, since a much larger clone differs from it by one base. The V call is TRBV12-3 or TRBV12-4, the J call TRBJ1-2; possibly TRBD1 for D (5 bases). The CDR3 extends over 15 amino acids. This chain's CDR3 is CAGSLGRMSGHGYTF. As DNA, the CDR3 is TGTGCCGGCAGTTTAGGTCGTATGTCGGGACATGGCTACACCTTC.

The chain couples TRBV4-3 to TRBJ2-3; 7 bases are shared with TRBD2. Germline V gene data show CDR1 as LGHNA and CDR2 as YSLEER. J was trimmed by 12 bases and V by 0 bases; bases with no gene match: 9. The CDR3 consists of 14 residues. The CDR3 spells CASSQDTAGDLQYF. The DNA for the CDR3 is TGCGCCAGCAGCCAAGATACGGCGGGGGACCTTCAGTATTTT.

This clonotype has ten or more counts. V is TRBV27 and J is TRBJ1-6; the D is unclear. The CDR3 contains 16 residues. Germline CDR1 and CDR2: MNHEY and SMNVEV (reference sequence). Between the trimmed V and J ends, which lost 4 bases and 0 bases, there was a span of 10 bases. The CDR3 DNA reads TGTGCCAGCAGTTCCTGGGCCAGCTCCTATAATTCACCCCTCCACTTT. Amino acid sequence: CASSSWASSYNSPLHF.

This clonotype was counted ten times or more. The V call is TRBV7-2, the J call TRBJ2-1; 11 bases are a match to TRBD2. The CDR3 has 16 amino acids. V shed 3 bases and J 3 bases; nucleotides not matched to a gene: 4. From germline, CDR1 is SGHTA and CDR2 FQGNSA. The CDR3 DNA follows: TGTGCCAGCAGCTTGGGACTAGCGGAGGACTACAATGAGCAGTTCTTC. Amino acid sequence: CASSLGLAEDYNEQFF.

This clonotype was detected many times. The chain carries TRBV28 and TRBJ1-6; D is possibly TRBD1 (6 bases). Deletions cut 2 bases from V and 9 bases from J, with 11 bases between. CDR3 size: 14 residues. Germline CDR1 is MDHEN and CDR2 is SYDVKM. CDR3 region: CASSLGQRSSPLHF. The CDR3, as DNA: TGTGCCAGCAGTTTAGGACAGAGGAGTTCACCCCTCCACTTT.

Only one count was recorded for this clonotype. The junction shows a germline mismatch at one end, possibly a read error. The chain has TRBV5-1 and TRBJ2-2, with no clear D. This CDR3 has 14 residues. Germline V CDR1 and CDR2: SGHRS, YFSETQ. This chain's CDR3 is CASSPPDNTGELFF. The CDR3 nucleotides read TGTGCCAGCAGCCCCCCGGACAACACCGGGGAGCTGTTTTTT.

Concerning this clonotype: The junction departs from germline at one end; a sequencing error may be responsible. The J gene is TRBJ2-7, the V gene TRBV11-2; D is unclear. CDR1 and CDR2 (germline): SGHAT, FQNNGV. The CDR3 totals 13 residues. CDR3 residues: CARSLRAGYEQYF. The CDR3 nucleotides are TGTGCCAGAAGCTTAAGGGCAGGCTACGAGCAGTACTTC.

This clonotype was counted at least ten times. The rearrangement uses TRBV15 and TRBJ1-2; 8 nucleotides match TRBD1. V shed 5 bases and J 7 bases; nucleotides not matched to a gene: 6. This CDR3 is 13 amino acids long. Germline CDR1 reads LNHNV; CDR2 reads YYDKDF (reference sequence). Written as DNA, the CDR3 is TGTGCCACCAGCCGACAGGGGTCTAGTGGCTACACCTTC. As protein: CATSRQGSSGYTF.

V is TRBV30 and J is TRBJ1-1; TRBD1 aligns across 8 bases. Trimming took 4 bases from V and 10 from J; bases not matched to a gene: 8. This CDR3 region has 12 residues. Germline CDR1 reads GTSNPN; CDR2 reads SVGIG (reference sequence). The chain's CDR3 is CAWTGRTGGAFF. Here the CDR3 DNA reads TGTGCCTGGACAGGACGAACAGGGGGAGCTTTCTTT.

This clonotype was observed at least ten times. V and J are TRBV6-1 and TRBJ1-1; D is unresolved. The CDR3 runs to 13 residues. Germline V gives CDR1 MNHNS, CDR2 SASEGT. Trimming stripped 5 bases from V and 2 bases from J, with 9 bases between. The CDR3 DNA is TGTGCCAGCAGTTGGGTACTTAACACTGAAGCTTTCTTT. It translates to CASSWVLNTEAFF.

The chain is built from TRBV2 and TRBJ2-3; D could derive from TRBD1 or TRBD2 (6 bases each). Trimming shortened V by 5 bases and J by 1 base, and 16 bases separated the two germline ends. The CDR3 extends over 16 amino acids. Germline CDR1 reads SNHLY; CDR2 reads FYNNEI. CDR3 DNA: TGTGCCAGCAGTTTCCCCCCGGGGGCGGGCACAGATACGCAGTATTTT. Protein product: CASSFPPGAGTDTQYF.

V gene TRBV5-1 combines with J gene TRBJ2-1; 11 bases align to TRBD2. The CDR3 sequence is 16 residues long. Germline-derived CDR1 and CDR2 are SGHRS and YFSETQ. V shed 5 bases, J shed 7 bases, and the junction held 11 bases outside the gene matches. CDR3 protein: CASRQPGTSGWNEQFF. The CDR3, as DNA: TGCGCCAGCAGACAACCCGGGACTAGCGGTTGGAATGAGCAGTTCTTC.

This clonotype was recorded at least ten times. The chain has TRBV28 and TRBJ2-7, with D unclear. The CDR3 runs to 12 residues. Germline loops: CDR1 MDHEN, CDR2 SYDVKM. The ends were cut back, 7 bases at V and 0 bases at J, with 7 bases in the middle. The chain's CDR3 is CASTKTSYEQYF. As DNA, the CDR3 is TGTGCCAGCACCAAGACCTCCTACGAGCAGTACTTC.

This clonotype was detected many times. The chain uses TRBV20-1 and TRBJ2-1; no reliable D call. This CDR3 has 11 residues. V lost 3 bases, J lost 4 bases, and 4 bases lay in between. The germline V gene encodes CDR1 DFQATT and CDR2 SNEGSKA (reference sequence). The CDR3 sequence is CSASLYNEQFF. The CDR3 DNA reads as TGCAGTGCTAGCCTATACAATGAGCAGTTCTTC.

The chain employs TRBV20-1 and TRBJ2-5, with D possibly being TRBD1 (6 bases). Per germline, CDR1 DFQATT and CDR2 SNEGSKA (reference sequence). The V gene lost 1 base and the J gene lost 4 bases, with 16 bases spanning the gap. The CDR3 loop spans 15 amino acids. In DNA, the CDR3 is TGCAGTGCTAGAGTCCCAGGGGCTCGGGGAGAGACCCAGTACTTC. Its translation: CSARVPGARGETQYF.

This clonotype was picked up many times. CDR3 DNA: TGTGCCAGCAGCCAAGTAGGCTTCGGAAACACCATATATTTT. It yields the protein CASSQVGFGNTIYF. The chain is built from TRBV3-1 and TRBJ1-3; D is uncertain. The V and J ends lost 1 base and 4 bases respectively, with 8 bases between them. This CDR3 comprises 14 residues. Germline loops: CDR1 LGHDT, CDR2 YNNKEL (reference sequence).

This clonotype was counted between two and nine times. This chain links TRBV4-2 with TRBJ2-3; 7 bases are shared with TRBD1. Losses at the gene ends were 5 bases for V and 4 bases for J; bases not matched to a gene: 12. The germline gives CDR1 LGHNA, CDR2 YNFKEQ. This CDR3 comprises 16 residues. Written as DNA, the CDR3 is TGTGCCAGCAGCTCGGAATCCGGGCAGGGGGCAGATACGCAGTATTTT. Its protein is CASSSESGQGADTQYF.

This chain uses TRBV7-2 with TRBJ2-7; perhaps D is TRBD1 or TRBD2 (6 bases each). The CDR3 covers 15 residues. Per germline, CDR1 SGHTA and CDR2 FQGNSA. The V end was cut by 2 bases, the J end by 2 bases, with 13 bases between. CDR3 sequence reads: CASSLNRGLPYEQYF. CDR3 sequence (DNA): TGTGCCAGCAGCTTAAACCGGGGGCTACCCTACGAGCAGTACTTC.

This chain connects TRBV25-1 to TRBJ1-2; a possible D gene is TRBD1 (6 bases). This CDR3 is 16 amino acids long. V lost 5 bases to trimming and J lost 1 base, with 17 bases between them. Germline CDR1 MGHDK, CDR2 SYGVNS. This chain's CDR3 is CASSQSWGADNYGYTF. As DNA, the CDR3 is TGTGCCAGCAGTCAATCATGGGGGGCAGATAACTATGGCTACACCTTC.

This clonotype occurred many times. CDR3: CASTSGTAASGANVLTF. DNA for the CDR3: TGTGCCAGCACCTCCGGGACAGCAGCCTCTGGGGCCAACGTCCTGACTTTC. The rearrangement links TRBV3-1 to TRBJ2-6; TRBD1 agrees at 7 bases. Germline CDR1 and CDR2: LGHDT and YNNKEL (reference sequence). The CDR3 is made up of 17 amino acids. V shed 7 bases and J 0 bases; nucleotides not matched to a gene: 9.

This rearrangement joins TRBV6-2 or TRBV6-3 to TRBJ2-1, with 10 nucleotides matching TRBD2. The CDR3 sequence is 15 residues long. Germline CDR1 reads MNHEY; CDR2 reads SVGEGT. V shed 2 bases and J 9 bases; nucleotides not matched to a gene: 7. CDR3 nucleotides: TGTGCCAGCAGTTACCCCCCGACTAGCGGGCGTGAGCAGTTCTTC. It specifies CASSYPPTSGREQFF.

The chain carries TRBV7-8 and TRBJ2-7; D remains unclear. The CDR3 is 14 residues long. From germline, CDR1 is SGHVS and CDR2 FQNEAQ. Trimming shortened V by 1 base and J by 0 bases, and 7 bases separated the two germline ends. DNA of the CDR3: TGTGCCAGCAGCTTAGGTCGGTTCTCCTACGAGCAGTACTTC. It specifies CASSLGRFSYEQYF. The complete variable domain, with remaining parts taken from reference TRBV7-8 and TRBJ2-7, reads GAGVSQSPRYKVAKRGQDVALRCDPISGHVSLFWYQQALGQGPEFLTYFQNEAQLDKSGLPSDRFFAERPEGSVSTLKIQRTQQEDSAVYLCASSLGRFSYEQYFGPGTRLTVT.

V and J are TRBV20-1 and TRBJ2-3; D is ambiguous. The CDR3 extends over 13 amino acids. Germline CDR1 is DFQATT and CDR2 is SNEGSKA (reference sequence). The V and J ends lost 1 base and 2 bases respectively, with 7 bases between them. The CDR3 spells CSARVIPTDTQYF. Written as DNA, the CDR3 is TGCAGTGCTAGAGTGATTCCCACAGATACGCAGTATTTT.

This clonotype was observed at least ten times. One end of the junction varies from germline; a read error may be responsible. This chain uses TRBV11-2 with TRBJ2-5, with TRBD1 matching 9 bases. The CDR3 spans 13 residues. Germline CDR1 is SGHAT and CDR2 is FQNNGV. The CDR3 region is CASSPRTGESQYF. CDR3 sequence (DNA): TGTGCCAGCAGCCCACGGACAGGGGAGAGCCAGTACTTC. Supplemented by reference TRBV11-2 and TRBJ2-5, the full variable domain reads EAGVAQSPRYKIIEKRQSVAFWCNPISGHATLYWYQQILGQGPKLLIQFQNNGVVDDSQLPKDRFSAERLKGVDSTLKIQPAKLEDSAVYLCASSPRTGESQYFGPGTRLLVL.

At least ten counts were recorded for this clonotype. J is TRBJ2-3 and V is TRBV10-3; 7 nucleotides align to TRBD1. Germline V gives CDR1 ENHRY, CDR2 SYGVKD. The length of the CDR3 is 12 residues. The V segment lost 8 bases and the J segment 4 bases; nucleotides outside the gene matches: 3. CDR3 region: CAIGTASDTQYF. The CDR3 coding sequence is TGTGCCATCGGGACAGCATCAGATACGCAGTATTTT.

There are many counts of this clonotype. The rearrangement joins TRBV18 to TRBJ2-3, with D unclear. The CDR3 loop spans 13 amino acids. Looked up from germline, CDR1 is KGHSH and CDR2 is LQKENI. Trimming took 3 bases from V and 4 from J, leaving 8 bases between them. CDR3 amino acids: CASSPDGADTQYF. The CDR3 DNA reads TGTGCCAGCTCACCTGACGGAGCAGATACGCAGTATTTT.

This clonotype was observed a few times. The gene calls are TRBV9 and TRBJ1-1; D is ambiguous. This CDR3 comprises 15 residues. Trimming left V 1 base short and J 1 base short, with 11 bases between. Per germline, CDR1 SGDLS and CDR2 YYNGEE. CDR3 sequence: CASSVFGFENTEAFF. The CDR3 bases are TGTGCCAGCAGCGTATTTGGGTTCGAGAACACTGAAGCTTTCTTT. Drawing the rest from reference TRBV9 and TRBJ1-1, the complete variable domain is DSGVTQTPKHLITATGQRVTLRCSPRSGDLSVYWYQQSLDQGLQFLIQYYNGEERAKGNILERFSAQQFPDLHSELNLSSLELGDSALYFCASSVFGFENTEAFFGQGTRLTVV.

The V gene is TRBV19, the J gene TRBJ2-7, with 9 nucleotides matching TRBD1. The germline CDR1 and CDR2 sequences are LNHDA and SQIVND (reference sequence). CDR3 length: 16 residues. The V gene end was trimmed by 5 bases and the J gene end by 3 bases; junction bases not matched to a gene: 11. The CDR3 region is CASSYMLGTGSYEQYF. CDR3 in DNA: TGTGCCAGTAGTTATATGCTTGGGACAGGGAGCTACGAGCAGTACTTC.